This T cell receptor beta chain is drawn from a study of T cells in Graves' hyperthyroidism and ophthalmopathy. This clonotype was seen ten or more times. After removal of 3 bases from V and 2 bases from J, the junction contained 5 bases not matched to a gene. The CDR3 runs 14 residues. CDR1 and CDR2 from the germline V gene are DFQATT and SNEGSKA (reference sequence). RNA transcripts served as the template for amplifying TCR beta CDR3 regions. A set of HTBI primers served as the primers for a first-round RT-PCR of the TCR CDR3. TCRdb reprocessed the multiplex PCR reads with MiXCR, giving one entry per CDR3 protein. The sample consists of approximately 600,000 distinct CDR3 sequences, approximately 15% of them appearing once.

The receptor comes from a woman aged 18-29 years with Graves' ophthalmopathy. The chain combines TRBV20-1 with TRBJ2-5, with 8 bases aligning to TRBD2. The sequencing input was blood. The CDR3 region has the DNA TGCAGTGCTAGTTCGGCTAGCGGGCAAGAGACCCAGTACTTC. Translated: CSASSASGQETQYF.